The 16 T cell receptor beta chains in this list originate from one sample, sequenced in a study of OX40 agonist ivuxolimab in advanced cancers. Some clones are missing from TCRdb's copy, which holds only in-frame ones; the method was immunoSEQ multiplex PCR. This table has around 100,000 clones, about 88% appearing once. Material: CD4+ or CD8+ T cells sorted from blood, obtained in a trial of the OX40 agonist ivuxolimab. The receptors were sampled from an adult with an advanced solid tumor such as melanoma, head and neck, liver or kidney cancer.

This clone was recorded once. The chain joins TRBV5-1 to TRBJ1-6; D call uncertain. From germline, CDR1 is SGHRS and CDR2 YFSETQ. V lost 3 bases, J lost 11 bases, and 18 bases lay in between. The length of the CDR3 is 15 residues. Written as DNA, the CDR3 is TGCGCCAGCAGCTCATCTGAGGGTGGGTGGGCACCCCTCCACTTT. This codes for CASSSSEGGWAPLHF.

This sequence joins TRBV13 and TRBJ2-7; 7 bases match TRBD2. CDR3 length: 15 residues. J lost 4 bases, V lost 0 bases, and 6 bases had no gene match. Germline values: CDR1 PRHDT, CDR2 FYEKMQ (reference sequence). CDR3 DNA sequence: TGTGCCAGCAGCTTAGGCCTCCTAGCGGCATACGAGCAGTACTTC. This encodes CASSLGLLAAYEQYF. Using reference TRBV13 and TRBJ2-7 for the parts outside the CDR3, the full variable domain is AAGVIQSPRHLIKEKRETATLKCYPIPRHDTVYWYQQGPGQDPQFLISFYEKMQSDKGSIPDRFSAQQFSDYHSELNMSSLELGDSALYFCASSLGLLAAYEQYFGPGTRLTVT.

The chain recombines TRBV6-5 with TRBJ2-7, with D maybe TRBD1 (5 bases). The CDR3 covers 14 residues. Trimming left V 7 bases short and J 2 bases short, with 15 bases between. Looked up from germline, CDR1 is MNHEY and CDR2 is SVGAGI. CDR3 region: CASNKGVSPYEQYF. The DNA of the CDR3 is TGTGCCAGCAACAAAGGGGTTAGCCCCTACGAGCAGTACTTC.

The chain uses TRBV4-2 and TRBJ2-2, with 7 bases lining up with TRBD1. Germline V CDR1 and CDR2: LGHNA, YNFKEQ. V was pared by 2 bases and J by 7 bases, with 4 bases of the junction left unmatched. CDR3 size: 14 residues. CDR3 DNA: TGTGCCAGCAGCCAAAAGGGGGCCGGCGGGGAGCTGTTTTTT. Translated, it gives CASSQKGAGGELFF.

This chain uses TRBV2 with TRBJ2-7; 8 nucleotides line up with TRBD1. This CDR3 is 12 amino acids long. J gave up 6 bases and V 6 bases, and 4 bases lay outside the gene matches. Germline CDR1 is SNHLY and CDR2 is FYNNEI. CDR3: CASRLTGVEQYF. The DNA for the CDR3 is TGTGCCAGCAGACTGACAGGGGTCGAGCAGTACTTC.

This clone was seen more than once but under ten times. The chain has TRBV5-1 and TRBJ1-3; D is unresolved. Germline assignment: CDR1 SGHRS and CDR2 YFSETQ. V was shortened by 4 bases and J by 3 bases, with 8 bases between the two germline ends. The CDR3 loop spans 13 amino acids. The CDR3 DNA sequence: TGCGCCAGCAGCCCCAGGATTGGAAACACCATATATTTT. It translates to CASSPRIGNTIYF.

This clone appeared a single time. V is TRBV27 and J is TRBJ2-6; TRBD2 aligns across 9 bases. Germline V gives CDR1 MNHEY, CDR2 SMNVEV (reference sequence). Unmatched junction bases numbered 10, after V lost 5 bases and J lost 2 bases. This CDR3 comprises 18 residues. The CDR3 coding sequence is TGTGCCAGCAGTCCCCGGGCGGTAGCGGGAGCTGGGGCCAACGTCCTGACTTTC. Its protein is CASSPRAVAGAGANVLTF.

V gene TRBV18 combines with J gene TRBJ2-1, with D perhaps matching TRBD1 (5 bases). Germline assignment: CDR1 KGHSH and CDR2 LQKENI. The ends were cut back, 0 bases at V and 6 bases at J, with 12 bases in the middle. The CDR3 contains 15 residues. CDR3 region: CASSPPGALVNEQFF. CDR3 sequence (DNA): TGTGCCAGCTCACCACCAGGGGCCTTAGTCAATGAGCAGTTCTTC.

This rearrangement joins TRBV27 to TRBJ2-7; D possibly corresponds to TRBD1 (5 bases). Germline V gene lookup returns CDR1 MNHEY and CDR2 SMNVEV (reference sequence). Trimming left V 2 bases short and J 6 bases short, with 11 bases between. CDR3 length equals 13 residues. The CDR3 loop reads CASSLVQGGEQYF. DNA for the CDR3: TGTGCCAGCAGTTTAGTCCAGGGCGGCGAGCAGTACTTC.

The chain recombines TRBV5-1 with TRBJ1-1; D gene uncertain. The CDR3 totals 14 residues. Germline CDR1 reads SGHRS; CDR2 reads YFSETQ. V lost 0 bases and J 5 bases, leaving 11 bases between the germline ends. CDR3 loop: CASSLATGGTEAFF. The DNA for the CDR3 is TGCGCCAGCAGCTTGGCCACTGGAGGGACTGAAGCTTTCTTT.

This chain connects TRBV6-1 to TRBJ2-7, with TRBD2 matching 7 bases. The CDR3 runs to 16 residues. Trimming took 3 bases from V and 1 from J; bases not matched to a gene: 9. Per germline, CDR1 MNHNS and CDR2 SASEGT. CDR3 bases: TGTGCCAGCAGTGAGGGGAGGGTGCCTTTTTCCTACGAGCAGTACTTC. Protein: CASSEGRVPFSYEQYF.

This sequence joins TRBV2 and TRBJ1-2, with D possibly being TRBD1 (5 bases). Per germline, CDR1 SNHLY and CDR2 FYNNEI. V was shortened by 1 base and J by 7 bases, with 19 bases between the two germline ends. The CDR3 spans 16 residues. The chain's CDR3 is CASSEDGVPGSRGYTF. CDR3 nucleotides: TGTGCCAGCAGTGAAGACGGGGTACCAGGGTCTCGTGGCTACACCTTC.

The chain recombines TRBV5-6 with TRBJ2-7; D gene unclear. Germline values: CDR1 SGHDT, CDR2 YYEEEE. Trimming cost V 6 bases and J 3 bases, with 19 bases left between them. This CDR3 is 15 amino acids long. The CDR3 region is CASTKSGRVYYEQYF. CDR3 bases: TGTGCCAGCACCAAAAGTGGCCGAGTATACTACGAGCAGTACTTC.

CDR3 bases: TGTGCCTCAGGTTTAGCAGAGCAGTTCTTC. Its translation: CASGLAEQFF. The chain uses TRBV30 and TRBJ2-1; no clear D. Germline lookup yields CDR1 GTSNPN and CDR2 SVGIG (reference sequence). This CDR3 spans 10 amino acids. The V and J ends lost 7 bases and 10 bases respectively, with 11 bases between them. Supplemented by reference TRBV30 and TRBJ2-1, the full variable domain reads SQTIHQWPATLVQPVGSPLSLECTVEGTSNPNLYWYRQAAGRGLQLLFYSVGIGQISSEVPQNLSASRPQDRQFILSSKKLLLSDSGFYLCASGLAEQFFGPGTRLTVL.

The chain is built from TRBV27 and TRBJ2-7, with a weak D call TRBD2 (6 bases). This CDR3 comprises 14 residues. V was pared by 5 bases and J by 5 bases, with 16 bases between. Germline V lookup: CDR1 MNHEY, CDR2 SMNVEV (reference sequence). The CDR3 nucleotides read TGTGCCAGCAGTCCGCCTTGGAGGGCCCACGAGCAGTACTTC. This sequence encodes CASSPPWRAHEQYF.

This clone was counted between two and nine times. V and J are TRBV2 and TRBJ1-2; 7 nucleotides line up with TRBD1. This CDR3 comprises 15 residues. Trimming removed 9 bases from V and 5 bases from J; junction bases left unmatched: 15. Germline CDR1 is SNHLY and CDR2 is FYNNEI. The CDR3 here is CASRQGVIGKYGYTF. CDR3 nucleotide sequence: TGTGCCAGTAGACAGGGTGTTATCGGAAAGTATGGCTACACCTTC.